This TCR beta chain derives from a study of beta chain features in type 1 diabetes. Study-wide background: Patients and healthy donors were similar in age, gender and cell yields.

Of note for this clone: The antigen is unknown. In the same sample, other DNA sequences code for this CDR3.

General study points: In all four CD4+ subsets, TCRB CDR3 length was significantly, moderately reduced in type 1 diabetes. Sequencing the cDNA could make cells with high TCR expression show up more than they should.

The V gene lost 0 bases and the J gene lost 3 bases, with 6 bases spanning the gap. The CDR3 totals 13 residues. Germline-derived CDR1 and CDR2 are SGHRS and YFSETQ. Since all of the isolated RNA was reverse transcribed, expressed TCRB transcripts were what got sequenced. Sequencing used immunoSEQ multiplex PCR; TCRdb keeps in-frame clones, though not all of them. The sample has 250,000 to 300,000 clones, roughly a quarter seen once; the top ten hold around 0.013%. The clonotype was recovered from a woman aged 30 to 39 with type 1 diabetes. The chain employs TRBV5-1 and TRBJ2-5; D is undetermined. The sample consisted of naive CD4+ T cells from blood. CDR3 in DNA: TGCGCCAGCAGCTTGGGGCAGAAAGAGACCCAGTACTTC. Amino acids: CASSLGQKETQYF.